This TCR beta chain was recorded in a study of cytomegalovirus exposure and HLA in healthy donors. V was clipped by 5 bases and J by 3 bases; unmatched bases: 3. The CDR3 covers 14 residues. Germline CDR1 is LGHNA and CDR2 is YSLEER. In the PCR, 60 Vbeta and 13 Jbeta primers were used. The data were produced by immunoSEQ multiplex PCR, yet TCRdb's version contains in-frame clones alone and is incomplete. The table has about 130,000 clones, 8.5% to 10% seen once. This rearrangement joins TRBV4-3 to TRBJ1-2; 10 bases are shared with TRBD1. This sequence was found in a man between 35 and 55 years old in good health and CMV-seronegative. The specimen sequenced was PBMCs. The CDR3: CASSEDRGDYGYTF. As DNA, the CDR3 is TGCGCCAGCAGCGAGGACAGGGGGGACTATGGCTACACCTTC.